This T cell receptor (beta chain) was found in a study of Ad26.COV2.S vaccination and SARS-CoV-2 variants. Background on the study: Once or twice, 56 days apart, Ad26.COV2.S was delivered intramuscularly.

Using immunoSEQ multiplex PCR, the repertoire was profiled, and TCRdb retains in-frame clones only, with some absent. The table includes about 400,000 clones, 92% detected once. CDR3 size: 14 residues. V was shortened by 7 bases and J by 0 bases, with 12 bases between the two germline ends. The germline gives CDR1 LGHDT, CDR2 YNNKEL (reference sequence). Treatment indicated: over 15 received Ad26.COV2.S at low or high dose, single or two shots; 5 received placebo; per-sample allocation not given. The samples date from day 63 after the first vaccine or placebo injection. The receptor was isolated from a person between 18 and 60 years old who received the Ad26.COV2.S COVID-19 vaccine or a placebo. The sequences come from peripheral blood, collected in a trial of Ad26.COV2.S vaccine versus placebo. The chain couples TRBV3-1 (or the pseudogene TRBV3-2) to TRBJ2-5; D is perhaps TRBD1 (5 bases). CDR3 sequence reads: CASKLPGNQETQYF. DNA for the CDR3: TGTGCCAGCAAACTACCAGGGAACCAAGAGACCCAGTACTTC.